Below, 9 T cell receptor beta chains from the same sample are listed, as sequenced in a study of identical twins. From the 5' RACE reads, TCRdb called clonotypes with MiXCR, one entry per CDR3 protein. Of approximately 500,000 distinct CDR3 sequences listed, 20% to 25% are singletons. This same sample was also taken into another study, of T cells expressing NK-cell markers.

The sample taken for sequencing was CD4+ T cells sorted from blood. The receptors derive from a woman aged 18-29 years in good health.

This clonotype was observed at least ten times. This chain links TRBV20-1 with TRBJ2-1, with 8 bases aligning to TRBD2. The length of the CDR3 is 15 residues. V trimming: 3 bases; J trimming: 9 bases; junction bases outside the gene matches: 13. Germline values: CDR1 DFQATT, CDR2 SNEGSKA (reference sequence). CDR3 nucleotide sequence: TGCAGTGCTAGGCCCCGACTAGCGCCCGCCCGTGAGCAGTTCTTC. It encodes CSARPRLAPAREQFF.

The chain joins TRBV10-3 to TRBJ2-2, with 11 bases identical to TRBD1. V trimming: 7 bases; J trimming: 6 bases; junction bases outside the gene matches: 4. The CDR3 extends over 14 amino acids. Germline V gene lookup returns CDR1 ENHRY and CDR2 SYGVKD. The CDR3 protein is CAIMGTGGSGELFF. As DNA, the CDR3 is TGTGCCATCATGGGGACAGGGGGTTCCGGGGAGCTGTTTTTT.

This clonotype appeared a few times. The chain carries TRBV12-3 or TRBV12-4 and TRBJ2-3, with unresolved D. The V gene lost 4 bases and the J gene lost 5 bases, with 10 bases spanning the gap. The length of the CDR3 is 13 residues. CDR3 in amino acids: CASSSFIQDTQYF. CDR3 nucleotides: TGTGCCAGCAGTTCCTTCATACAAGATACGCAGTATTTT.

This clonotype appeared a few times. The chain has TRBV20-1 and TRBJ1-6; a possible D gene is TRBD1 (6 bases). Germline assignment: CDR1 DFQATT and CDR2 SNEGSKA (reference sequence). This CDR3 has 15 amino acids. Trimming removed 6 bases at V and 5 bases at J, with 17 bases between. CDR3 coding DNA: TGCAGTGCCGGGGGGCTCCCCACGGATAATTCACCCCTCCACTTT. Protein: CSAGGLPTDNSPLHF.

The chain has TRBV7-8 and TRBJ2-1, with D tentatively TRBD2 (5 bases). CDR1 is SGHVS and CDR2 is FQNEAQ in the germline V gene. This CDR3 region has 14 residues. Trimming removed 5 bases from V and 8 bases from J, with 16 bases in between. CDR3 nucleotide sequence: TGTGCCAGCAGCCCATCCTCACTAGAGGATGAGCAGTTCTTC. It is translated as CASSPSSLEDEQFF.

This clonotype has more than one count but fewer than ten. CDR3 nucleotides: TGTGCCAGCACAGGCCCGGGGACTTCACCCCTCCACTTT. This codes for CASTGPGTSPLHF. The genes are TRBV6-1 and TRBJ1-6; a weak D match, TRBD1 (5 bases). Deletions cut 7 bases from V and 9 bases from J, with 13 bases between. Germline lookup yields CDR1 MNHNS and CDR2 SASEGT. The CDR3 totals 13 residues.

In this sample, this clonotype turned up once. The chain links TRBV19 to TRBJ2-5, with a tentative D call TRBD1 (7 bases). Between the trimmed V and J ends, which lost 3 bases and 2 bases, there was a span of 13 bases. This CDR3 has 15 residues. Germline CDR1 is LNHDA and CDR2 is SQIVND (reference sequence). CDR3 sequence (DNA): TGTGCCAGTAGTATTGGAGGGGGCCTTCAAGAGACCCAGTACTTC. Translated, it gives CASSIGGGLQETQYF.

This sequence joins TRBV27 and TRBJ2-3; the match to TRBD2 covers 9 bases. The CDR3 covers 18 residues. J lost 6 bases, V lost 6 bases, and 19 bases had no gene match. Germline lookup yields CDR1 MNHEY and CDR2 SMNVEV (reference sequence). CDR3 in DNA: TGTGCCAGCAGCCGAACACCAGGGCTAGCGGGGAATCCGGATACGCAGTATTTT. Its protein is CASSRTPGLAGNPDTQYF.

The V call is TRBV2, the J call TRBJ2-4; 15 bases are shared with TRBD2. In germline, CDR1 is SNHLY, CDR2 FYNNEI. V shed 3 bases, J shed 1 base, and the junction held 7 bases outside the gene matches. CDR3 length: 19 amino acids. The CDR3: CASSDGTSGRLGAKNIQYF. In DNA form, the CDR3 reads TGTGCCAGCAGTGACGGGACTAGCGGGAGGCTGGGGGCCAAAAACATTCAGTACTTC.